This TCR beta chain stems from a study of regulatory T cells in long-lasting Graves disease. Construction of the TCR beta libraries employed iRepertoire HTBI primers in conjunction with Arm-PCR of CDR3 regions. TCRdb called the multiplex PCR reads again in MiXCR, with one record for every CDR3 protein. The sample yields more than 300,000 distinct CDR3 sequences, roughly 15% seen once. Study-wide results and limits: TRBV28 was favored in persistent disease, as were TRBJ1-2 and TRBJ2-5.

As to this clonotype: As yet, its antigen is unknown.

Time point indicated: newly diagnosed GD, antithyroid drugs for less than 3 months. After RNA was extracted from PBMCs, the TCR library was made from it. With 5 bases removed from V and 4 bases from J, the gap between germline ends came to 16 bases. The CDR3 has 15 amino acids. Germline values: CDR1 SGHTS, CDR2 YDEGEE. This sample was shared with a second study, whose subject was T cells in Graves' hyperthyroidism and ophthalmopathy.

The chain employs TRBV5-8 and TRBJ2-1; no reliable D call. The sample was peripheral blood mononuclear cells (PBMCs), taken at new diagnosis, from a patient treated with antithyroid drugs. This sequence originates from a woman between 18 and 29 years old with Graves disease. This chain's CDR3 is CASRARARLYNEQFF. CDR3 sequence (DNA): TGTGCCAGCAGGGCTAGGGCTAGGCTATACAATGAGCAGTTCTTC.